The 24 T cell receptor beta chains listed next were all sequenced from one sample in a study of cytomegalovirus exposure and HLA in healthy donors. Vbeta (60) and Jbeta (13) primers were used in the PCR. This table comes from immunoSEQ multiplex PCR, and its TCRdb copy is limited to in-frame clones, with some not included. The sample carries 87,000 or so clones, less than 10% recorded once. Source material: PBMCs. The receptors originated from a man in his forties or fifties in good health and CMV-seronegative.

This chain links TRBV7-2 with TRBJ2-1; 9 nucleotides agree with TRBD2. Germline-derived CDR1 and CDR2 are SGHTA and FQGNSA. The CDR3 covers 18 residues. The V and J ends lost 2 bases and 9 bases, in that order; junction bases with no gene match: 17. CDR3 sequence: CASSLSSSPSGGLSEQFF. The CDR3 DNA reads TGTGCCAGCAGCTTAAGTTCATCCCCCAGCGGGGGGCTTAGTGAGCAGTTCTTC.

This chain uses TRBV7-2 with TRBJ2-3, with D maybe TRBD2 (5 bases). CDR1 and CDR2 from the germline V gene are SGHTA and FQGNSA. This CDR3 has 15 amino acids. Between the trimmed V and J ends, which lost 5 bases and 4 bases, there was a span of 16 bases. DNA of the CDR3: TGTGCCAGCAGCCGGACTTGGCAGGTATCAGATACGCAGTATTTT. Its protein product is CASSRTWQVSDTQYF.

This clone was found a few times. The rearrangement joins TRBV28 to TRBJ2-3, with TRBD2 identical over 10 bases. The CDR3 extends over 16 amino acids. Germline trimming cut 5 bases from V and 0 bases from J; bases unmatched to any gene: 5. Germline CDR1 and CDR2: MDHEN and SYDVKM. The CDR3 loop reads CASSGGTSESTDTQYF. CDR3 sequence (DNA): TGTGCCAGCAGTGGGGGGACTAGCGAGAGCACAGATACGCAGTATTTT.

The chain combines TRBV27 with TRBJ2-7, with TRBD1 matching over 7 bases. Germline V gives CDR1 MNHEY, CDR2 SMNVEV (reference sequence). The CDR3 runs 14 residues. Germline trimming cut 5 bases from V and 5 bases from J; bases unmatched to any gene: 9. CDR3 sequence: CASSITLTGNEQYF. Written as DNA, the CDR3 is TGTGCCAGCAGTATCACCCTGACAGGGAACGAGCAGTACTTC.

V usage is TRBV9 and J usage is TRBJ1-6, with 8 bases fitting TRBD1. The CDR3 length is 15 residues. The germline V gene encodes CDR1 SGDLS and CDR2 YYNGEE. V lost 4 bases and J lost 6; bases outside the gene matches: 6. The CDR3 coding sequence is TGTGCCAGCAGCCCCGGGACAGGTATTAATTCACCCCTCCACTTT. It codes for CASSPGTGINSPLHF.

A few counts support this clone. J is TRBJ1-6 and V is TRBV6-5; 11 nucleotides agree with TRBD1. V was clipped by 0 bases and J by 10 bases; unmatched bases: 5. The CDR3 runs to 16 residues. Per germline, CDR1 MNHEY and CDR2 SVGAGI. CDR3 in DNA: TGTGCCAGCAGTTACTCGGACAGGGGGCGAGGATCACCCCTCCACTTT. It codes for CASSYSDRGRGSPLHF.

The chain links TRBV5-6 to TRBJ2-6; D is undetermined. Germline assignment: CDR1 SGHDT and CDR2 YYEEEE. Trimming left V 6 bases short and J 0 bases short, with 10 bases between. The length of the CDR3 is 15 residues. CDR3: CASTLGLSGANVLTF. CDR3 coding DNA: TGTGCCAGCACCCTAGGCCTCTCTGGGGCCAACGTCCTGACTTTC.

This chain uses TRBV7-2 with TRBJ2-1; 7 bases fit TRBD1. This CDR3 is built from 15 residues. Germline lookup yields CDR1 SGHTA and CDR2 FQGNSA. J gave up 1 base and V 4 bases, and 4 bases lay outside the gene matches. As DNA, the CDR3 is TGTGCCAGCAGCTACCTGACAGGGTCCTACAATGAGCAGTTCTTC. It specifies CASSYLTGSYNEQFF.

The CDR3 sequence is CASSGLGGTPGSSDTQYF. The CDR3 coding sequence is TGTGCCAGTAGCGGACTAGGAGGGACACCGGGCTCCTCAGATACGCAGTATTTT. The chain carries TRBV19 and TRBJ2-3; perhaps TRBD2 as D (7 bases). The CDR3 has 18 residues. V lost 6 bases and J lost 4, with 26 bases in between. The germline CDR1 and CDR2 sequences are LNHDA and SQIVND (reference sequence).

The chain uses TRBV6-1 and TRBJ2-1; the match to TRBD1 covers 8 bases. CDR3 length equals 17 residues. The junction had 13 bases not matched to a gene; V was cut back by 4 bases and J by 5 bases. CDR1 and CDR2 (germline): MNHNS, SASEGT. This CDR3 reads CASSGPRTGRWDNEQFF. The CDR3 DNA is TGTGCCAGCAGTGGGCCCCGGACAGGGCGCTGGGACAATGAGCAGTTCTTC.

This chain joins TRBV21-1 and TRBJ2-3; the table's TRBD2 call for D was not verified on the DNA. TRBV21-1 is a recognized pseudogene. The CDR3 spans 10 residues. The CDR3 protein is CATPGDTQYF. The CDR3 DNA sequence: TGTGCCACCCCCGGGGATACGCAGTATTTT.

V usage is TRBV14 and J usage is TRBJ2-1, with D possibly being TRBD2 (5 bases). CDR1 and CDR2 (germline): SGHDN, FVKESK. The CDR3 has 15 residues. V lost 4 bases to trimming and J lost 6 bases, with 16 bases between them. The CDR3 DNA reads as TGTGCCAGCAGCCCCGGGAAAGGACCAACCAATGAGCAGTTCTTC. Protein sequence: CASSPGKGPTNEQFF.

The sample holds a few counts of this clone. This chain joins TRBV10-3 and TRBJ2-1; 7 positions match TRBD2. The CDR3 totals 13 residues. Germline CDR1 is ENHRY and CDR2 is SYGVKD. V was pared by 7 bases and J by 6 bases, with 6 bases of the junction left unmatched. CDR3 sequence reads: CAITPRGVNEQFF. The DNA for the CDR3 is TGTGCCATCACCCCCCGGGGGGTCAATGAGCAGTTCTTC.

This sequence joins TRBV9 and TRBJ1-2; 8 nucleotides align to TRBD1. From germline, CDR1 is SGDLS and CDR2 YYNGEE. J was trimmed by 0 bases and V by 4 bases; bases with no gene match: 8. The CDR3 consists of 16 residues. CDR3 sequence (DNA): TGTGCCAGCAGCCTGACAGGGGCGGTCACTAACTATGGCTACACCTTC. Protein: CASSLTGAVTNYGYTF.

Only a few counts were recorded for this clone. The gene calls are TRBV7-9 and TRBJ2-1; D is perhaps TRBD2 (5 bases). V was clipped by 10 bases and J by 1 base, with 14 bases between them. This CDR3 spans 14 amino acids. Germline-derived CDR1 and CDR2 are SEHNR and FQNEAQ (reference sequence). The CDR3 nucleotides read TGTGCCACCCCCGGGGAAGGGTCCTACAATGAGCAGTTCTTC. It encodes CATPGEGSYNEQFF.

This clone has a handful of counts. V gene TRBV18 combines with J gene TRBJ2-1; 7 nucleotides match TRBD1. Germline loops: CDR1 KGHSH, CDR2 LQKENI. The CDR3 spans 15 residues. V lost 6 bases to trimming and J lost 0 bases; unmatched junction nucleotides: 5. CDR3 in DNA: TGTGCCAGCTCCCGTGGACAGGACTCCTACAATGAGCAGTTCTTC. Protein product: CASSRGQDSYNEQFF.

V gene TRBV18 combines with J gene TRBJ1-2; 9 nucleotides agree with TRBD1. CDR1 is KGHSH, CDR2 LQKENI, per germline. J lost 4 bases, V lost 3 bases, and 6 bases had no gene match. The CDR3 totals 15 residues. The chain's CDR3 is CASSPGQGPLYGYTF. CDR3 nucleotide sequence: TGTGCCAGCTCACCGGGACAGGGCCCCCTCTATGGCTACACCTTC.

This clone has more than one count but fewer than ten. This chain connects TRBV18 to TRBJ2-3; unclear D gene. Germline values: CDR1 KGHSH, CDR2 LQKENI. The CDR3 runs to 13 residues. V was cut by 3 bases and J by 5 bases, with 9 bases left in between. The CDR3 loop reads CASSPHKKDTQYF. CDR3 nucleotides: TGTGCCAGCTCACCCCACAAAAAAGATACGCAGTATTTT. The full variable domain, rest sourced from reference TRBV18 and TRBJ2-3, is NAGVMQNPRHLVRRRGQEARLRCSPMKGHSHVYWYRQLPEEGLKFMVYLQKENIIDESGMPKERFSAEFPKEGPSILRIQQVVRGDSAAYFCASSPHKKDTQYFGPGTRLTVL.

The CDR3 sequence: CASSTASGLETGELFF. The CDR3 coding sequence is TGTGCCAGCAGTACAGCTAGCGGGCTAGAGACCGGGGAGCTGTTTTTT. V and J are TRBV6-4 and TRBJ2-2; TRBD2 aligns across 8 bases. J was trimmed by 5 bases and V by 5 bases; bases with no gene match: 10. CDR3 length: 16 residues. Germline assignment: CDR1 MRHNA and CDR2 SNTAGT.

The rearrangement joins TRBV28 to TRBJ1-2; TRBD1 matches 7 bases. The CDR3 runs to 15 residues. Germline CDR1 reads MDHEN; CDR2 reads SYDVKM. Unmatched junction bases numbered 9, after V lost 2 bases and J lost 6 bases. DNA of the CDR3: TGTGCCAGCAGTTTAGGGGGACACACAGGGGATGGCTACACCTTC. It encodes CASSLGGHTGDGYTF.

The CDR3 is CASSKGVTNEKLFF. DNA of the CDR3: TGTGCCAGCTCAAAGGGGGTCACTAATGAAAAACTGTTTTTT. This chain uses TRBV18 with TRBJ1-4, with D perhaps matching TRBD1 (6 bases). CDR3 length: 14 residues. The ends were cut back, 5 bases at V and 2 bases at J, with 9 bases in the middle. Germline CDR1 KGHSH, CDR2 LQKENI.

This clone was observed a handful of times. The rearrangement joins TRBV18 to TRBJ2-7; 7 nucleotides match TRBD1. With V trimmed by 5 bases and J by 2 bases, 3 bases remained unmatched. CDR1 and CDR2 from the germline V gene are KGHSH and LQKENI. This CDR3 spans 13 amino acids. The CDR3 loop is CASSITGAYEQYF. The DNA of the CDR3 is TGTGCCAGCTCAATTACAGGGGCCTACGAGCAGTACTTC.

The rearrangement links TRBV5-4 to TRBJ2-2; TRBD1 aligns across 9 bases. J gave up 0 bases and V 6 bases, and 6 bases lay outside the gene matches. Looked up from germline, CDR1 is SGHNT and CDR2 is YYREEE (reference sequence). The CDR3 covers 16 residues. The CDR3 loop reads CASMRGTGTNTGELFF. CDR3 DNA: TGTGCCAGCATGAGGGGGACAGGGACGAACACCGGGGAGCTGTTTTTT.

The chain employs TRBV7-2 and TRBJ2-7; 9 nucleotides match TRBD2. Losses at the gene ends were 0 bases for V and 4 bases for J; bases not matched to a gene: 13. CDR3 length: 18 amino acids. Germline CDR1 reads SGHTA; CDR2 reads FQGNSA. The CDR3 coding sequence is TGTGCCAGCAGCTTAGCGCAAGTCCGGCGGGAGGGCCGGTACGAGCAGTACTTC. It is translated as CASSLAQVRREGRYEQYF.